This T cell receptor beta chain derives from a study of blood T cell repertoires in COVID-19. For the study at large: Material from acute and convalescent COVID-19 was sourced from the United States, Italy and Spain. T cells, B-cell-depleted T cells, or PBMCs supplied cDNA or gDNA.

This clone appeared once. The CDR3 is 14 amino acids. CDR1 LNHDA and CDR2 SQIVND come from the germline V gene (reference sequence). Trimming removed 5 bases at V and 1 base at J, with 11 bases between. How the authors handled the data: How many nucleated cells were present was estimated from reference gene primer amplification. TCRdb's copy holds only in-frame clones and misses some; the assay was immunoSEQ multiplex PCR. Clone size and V and J calls were adopted from that table, with D and trimming inferred from the DNA. The sample includes under 130,000 clones, more than 60% of them seen just once.

The receptor's source is a man in his 70s with active or convalescent COVID-19. The sequenced sample consisted of peripheral blood. The rearrangement joins TRBV19 to TRBJ2-5; D remains ambiguous. The CDR3 reads CASSAYSAQETQYF. CDR3 DNA: TGTGCCAGTAGTGCCTACAGTGCCCAAGAGACCCAGTACTTC.